This T cell receptor (beta chain) was sequenced during a study of OX40 agonist ivuxolimab in advanced cancers. The assay was immunoSEQ multiplex PCR, and TCRdb's table has in-frame clones only and misses some. The sample includes 87,000 or so clones, just under 90% of them seen just once. Autoimmune disease history or systemic immunosuppression excluded patients. The CDR3 covers 13 residues. Germline-derived CDR1 and CDR2 are MNHEY and SVGAGI. Trimming took 6 bases from V and 7 from J; bases not matched to a gene: 8. The specimen comprised CD4+ or CD8+ T cells sorted from blood, sampled in a trial of the OX40 agonist ivuxolimab. The TCR was taken from an adult with an advanced solid tumor such as melanoma, head and neck, liver or kidney cancer. The V and J genes are TRBV6-5 and TRBJ1-2, with 7 bases fitting TRBD1. Written as DNA, the CDR3 is TGTGCCAGCAGCCGACTTCAGGGGGGTGGCTACACCTTC. Protein sequence: CASSRLQGGGYTF.